A single sample is the source of the 10 T cell receptor beta chains below, sequenced in a study of T cell clonality in common variable immunodeficiency. Method: immunoSEQ multiplex PCR; TCRdb's copy keeps in-frame clones and lacks some. Recorded here are 25,000 to 35,000 clones, with no singletons, and the ten leading clones hold approximately 3.9%. Sequencing was carried out using peripheral blood mononuclear cells. Receptors were obtained from a person aged 18-70 years in good health.

This clone was seen ten or more times. The read stops 3 residues short of the end of the CDR3; the missing end is completed from the germline J gene. The chain carries TRBV7-9 and TRBJ1-4, with TRBD1 as a possible D gene (5 bases). The V end lost 6 bases, the J end lost 3 bases, and 14 bases lay between the germline ends. Germline V CDR1 and CDR2: SEHNR, FQNEAQ (reference sequence). The CDR3 is 15 residues long. Partial CDR3 DNA: TGTGCCAGCAGTCCAGGGAGTGTGGCTAATGAAAAA. It encodes CASSPGSVANEK. The whole CDR3 protein is CASSPGSVANEKLFF.

This clone came up many times. The CDR3 end lies 3 residues beyond the end of the read and is filled in from the germline J gene. The rearrangement uses TRBV30 and TRBJ2-5; TRBD1 is a possible D gene (6 bases). The germline V gene has CDR1 GTSNPN and CDR2 SVGIG (reference sequence). This CDR3 has 11 amino acids. V lost 8 bases and J lost 4, with 11 bases in between. CDR3 bases read: TGTGCCAGCAGGGGTAGAGAGACC. Its protein is CASRGRET. The CDR3 in full is CASRGRETQYF.

This clone turned up a few times. The read ends 3 residues shy of where the CDR3 ends; the end is completed using the germline J gene. The chain recombines TRBV7-2 with TRBJ2-2; D is unresolved. The CDR3 runs to 15 residues. The germline V gene has CDR1 SGHTA and CDR2 FQGNSA. CDR3 DNA, as far as it was read: TGTGCCAGCACCCCGGCGGTTGCAACTAATGAAAAG. This encodes CASTPAVATNEK. From start to end, the CDR3 is CASTPAVATNEKLFF.

This clone was detected ten times or more. Read coverage stops 3 residues before the CDR3 terminus; the germline J gene supplies the remainder. V is TRBV7-2 and J is TRBJ1-2; D is perhaps TRBD1 (5 bases). The germline V gene encodes CDR1 SGHTA and CDR2 FQGNSA. Trimming removed 2 bases from V and 7 bases from J, with 14 bases in between. The CDR3 sequence is 14 residues long. Incomplete CDR3 DNA: TGTGCCAGCAGCTTACAGGGTGTAGATAGTGGC. This codes for CASSLQGVDSG. The full CDR3 reads CASSLQGVDSGYTF.

This clone was picked up many times. The chain's CDR3 is CSAMQGDTQYF. The covered CDR3 bases are TGCAGTGCTATGCAGGGCGATACG. The genes are TRBV20-1 and TRBJ2-3; tentative D call: TRBD1 (5 bases). The sequence runs out 3 residues before the end of the CDR3; the remainder is reconstructed from the germline J gene. Deletions cut 4 bases from V and 6 bases from J, with 8 bases between. Germline values: CDR1 DFQATT, CDR2 SNEGSKA (reference sequence). This CDR3 region has 11 residues.

This clone was recorded at least ten times. The read halts 3 residues ahead of the CDR3 end, with the missing end drawn from the germline J gene. The V call is TRBV6-1, the J call TRBJ1-1; TRBD1 matches 10 bases. CDR3 length: 15 residues. CDR1 is MNHNS and CDR2 is SASEGT in the germline V gene. Trimming removed 4 bases from V and 5 bases from J; junction bases left unmatched: 7. The part of the CDR3 DNA that was read is TGTGCCAGCAGTGCCCAGGACAGGGGGAGAACTGAA. Protein: CASSAQDRGRTE. From start to end, the CDR3 is CASSAQDRGRTEAFF.

This clone was detected a few times. Read data end 3 residues before the CDR3 end; the end is taken from the germline J gene. J is TRBJ2-3 and V is TRBV20-1; 7 nucleotides agree with TRBD1. This CDR3 has 15 amino acids. CDR1 is DFQATT, CDR2 SNEGSKA, per germline (reference sequence). Here the CDR3 reads CSARAGQHSNQPQYF. The sequenced CDR3 bases are TGCAGTGCTAGAGCGGGACAGCATAGCAATCAGCCG.

This clone appeared many times. Partial CDR3 DNA: TGTGCCAGCAGCGCGGGACTAGCGACTTACAATGAG. This codes for CASSAGLATYNE. The full CDR3 sequence reads CASSAGLATYNEQFF. The chain is built from TRBV5-4 and TRBJ2-1; 10 bases agree with TRBD2. The read terminates 3 residues ahead of where the CDR3 ends, so the germline J gene completes it. The CDR3 is 15 residues long. J gave up 4 bases and V 4 bases, and 5 bases lay outside the gene matches. The germline gives CDR1 SGHNT, CDR2 YYREEE (reference sequence). Combining the CDR3 with reference TRBV5-4 and TRBJ2-1 gives the whole variable domain ETGVTQSPTHLIKTRGQQVTLRCSSQSGHNTVSWYQQALGQGPQFIFQYYREEENGRGNFPPRFSGLQFPNYSSELNVNALELDDSALYLCASSAGLATYNEQFFGPGTRLTVL.

Many counts were recorded for this clone. The read comes to an end 3 residues before the CDR3 does, leaving the germline J gene to fill in the end. The rearrangement links TRBV7-6 to TRBJ2-1; TRBD2 matches at 8 bases. The trim removed 5 bases at V and 4 bases at J, leaving 13 bases unmatched. Germline assignment: CDR1 SGHVS and CDR2 FNYEAQ. The CDR3 consists of 17 residues. The CDR3 bases that were read are TGTGCCAGCAGCCCCTTAAATACGGGGGGGATATACAATGAG. It yields the protein CASSPLNTGGIYNE. The complete CDR3 sequence is CASSPLNTGGIYNEQFF.

This clone has ten or more counts. Coverage ceases 3 residues before the CDR3 finishes, and the germline J gene fills in the end. The chain carries TRBV11-2 and TRBJ1-1, with TRBD1 identical over 9 bases. Unmatched junction bases numbered 6, after V lost 5 bases and J lost 5 bases. CDR3 length: 14 residues. Germline CDR1 SGHAT, CDR2 FQNNGV. CDR3 region: CASSRDRGNTEAFF. Incomplete CDR3 DNA: TGTGCCAGCAGCCGCGACAGGGGGAATACTGAA.